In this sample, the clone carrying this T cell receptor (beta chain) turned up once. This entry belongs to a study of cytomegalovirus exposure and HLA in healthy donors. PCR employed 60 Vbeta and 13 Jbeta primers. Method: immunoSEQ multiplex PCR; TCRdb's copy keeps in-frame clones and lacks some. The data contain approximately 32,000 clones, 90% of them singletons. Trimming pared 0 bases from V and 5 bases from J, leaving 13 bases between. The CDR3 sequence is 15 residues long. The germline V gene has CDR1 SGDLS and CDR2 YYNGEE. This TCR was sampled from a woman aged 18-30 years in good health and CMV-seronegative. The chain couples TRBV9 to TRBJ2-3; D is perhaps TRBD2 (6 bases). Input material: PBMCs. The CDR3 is CASSVGGGTGDTQYF. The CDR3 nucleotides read TGTGCCAGCAGCGTAGGTGGCGGGACGGGAGATACGCAGTATTTT.